This T cell receptor beta chain was retrieved from a study of T cells in Graves' hyperthyroidism and ophthalmopathy. This clonotype occurred a few times. Its specificity is unknown. Patients were excluded for uncontrolled infection, other autoimmune disease, pregnancy or lactation. Every diagnosis used clinical symptoms, serum thyroxine and TRAb, thyroid ultrasound and orbital computed tomography. Amplification targeted TCR beta CDR3 regions from RNA transcripts. HTBI primers were employed in a first-round RT-PCR of the TCR CDR3. Using its own MiXCR run on the multiplex PCR reads, TCRdb lists one record per CDR3 protein. The data contain 400,000 to 600,000 distinct CDR3 sequences, about 16% of them singletons. The V gene's germline CDR1 is SNHLY and CDR2 FYNNEI. CDR3 length equals 12 residues. V gave up 7 bases and J gave up 7 bases, with 10 bases separating them. General observations from the study: Most thyroid-expanded clonotypes above 0.001 were also found in blood. Before onset, by a median of approximately 5.9 months, the model predicted ophthalmopathy.

The specimen sequenced was blood. The source is a woman aged 25 to 39 with Graves' ophthalmopathy. V and J are TRBV2 and TRBJ1-4; D gene uncertain. In DNA form, the CDR3 reads TGTGCCAGCATGCCCTCGGGTGAAAAACTGTTTTTT. Its protein product is CASMPSGEKLFF.